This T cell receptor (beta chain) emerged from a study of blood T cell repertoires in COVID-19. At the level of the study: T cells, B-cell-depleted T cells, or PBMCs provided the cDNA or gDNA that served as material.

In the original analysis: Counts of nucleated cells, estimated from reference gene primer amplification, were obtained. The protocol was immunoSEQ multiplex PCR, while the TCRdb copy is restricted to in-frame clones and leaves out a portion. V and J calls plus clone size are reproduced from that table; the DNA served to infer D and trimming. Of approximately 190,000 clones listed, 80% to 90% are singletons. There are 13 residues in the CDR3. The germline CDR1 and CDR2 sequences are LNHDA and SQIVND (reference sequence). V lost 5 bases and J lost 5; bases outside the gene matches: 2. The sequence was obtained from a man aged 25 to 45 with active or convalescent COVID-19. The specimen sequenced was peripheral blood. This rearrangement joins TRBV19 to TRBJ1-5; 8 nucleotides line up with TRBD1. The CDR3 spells CASSPTGDQPQHF. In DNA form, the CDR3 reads TGTGCCAGTAGTCCGACAGGGGATCAGCCCCAGCATTTT.